A single sample gave rise to the 15 T cell receptor beta chains below, sequenced in a study of shared clonotypes between healthy human individuals. Here immunoSEQ multiplex PCR was the method, and the copy in TCRdb shows in-frame clones only, minus some. The sample has some 490,000 clones, roughly 80% seen once; the top ten hold about an eighth. Sequencing input: PBMCs. These receptors came from a woman aged 35 to 49 in good health. Some clones in this sample may be carry-over from other donors' samples.

This clone was counted only a few times. The chain employs TRBV6-1 and TRBJ2-1, with 10 bases fitting TRBD2. Per germline, CDR1 MNHNS and CDR2 SASEGT. There are 16 residues in the CDR3. With V trimmed by 1 base and J by 8 bases, 8 bases remained unmatched. CDR3 DNA: TGTGCCAGCAGTGAAGGGAGCGGGAGGGCGGAGGATGAGCAGTTCTTC. This translates into CASSEGSGRAEDEQFF.

This clone was seen only a few times. The chain combines TRBV28 with TRBJ2-5; 8 positions agree with TRBD2. The end of the DNA fits TRBJ2-7 better, so the J call may be wrong. In germline, CDR1 is MDHEN, CDR2 SYDVKM. The CDR3 spans 16 residues. DNA for the CDR3: TGTGCCAGCAGTCCGGTCGGGAGGGCCGGCTCCTACGAGCAGTACTTC. Translation gives CASSPVGRAGSYEQYF.

This chain uses TRBV4-1 with TRBJ1-5, with 7 bases matching TRBD1. The CDR3 is made up of 15 amino acids. Germline lookup yields CDR1 MGHRA and CDR2 YSYEKL. V lost 3 bases, J lost 6 bases, and 8 bases stayed unmatched. CDR3: CASSHPDRVGQPQHF. The CDR3 DNA reads as TGCGCCAGCAGCCATCCTGACAGGGTAGGTCAGCCCCAGCATTTT.

This sequence joins TRBV7-9 and TRBJ2-7; TRBD2 is a possible D gene (6 bases). Looked up from germline, CDR1 is SEHNR and CDR2 is FQNEAQ (reference sequence). CDR3 length: 13 residues. The germline V and J ends were trimmed by 1 base and 6 bases, with 10 bases remaining between them. CDR3 loop: CASSLVAGFEQYF. For the CDR3, the DNA is TGTGCCAGCAGCTTAGTTGCGGGATTCGAGCAGTACTTC.

The chain is built from TRBV5-1 and TRBJ2-3; D uncertain. Trimming cost V 1 base and J 3 bases, with 12 bases left between them. From germline, CDR1 is SGHRS and CDR2 YFSETQ. The CDR3 extends over 15 amino acids. CDR3 region: CASSLPTASTDTQYF. The CDR3 bases are TGCGCCAGCAGCTTGCCTACTGCAAGTACAGATACGCAGTATTTT.

The rearrangement joins TRBV7-2 to TRBJ2-7; D possibly matches TRBD1 or TRBD2 (5 bases each). Trimming removed 4 bases from V and 5 bases from J, with 12 bases in between. This CDR3 spans 13 amino acids. In germline, CDR1 is SGHTA, CDR2 FQGNSA. This chain's CDR3 is CASSWGSVDEQYF. In DNA form, the CDR3 reads TGTGCCAGCAGCTGGGGGAGCGTCGACGAGCAGTACTTC.

A note on this clone: A far larger clone lies a single base away; this is likely a read error. The CDR3 coding sequence is TGTGCCAGCTCACCACGGACAGACCCTAAAGCTTTCTTT. Translating it yields CASSPRTDPKAFF. The V and J genes are TRBV18 and TRBJ1-1; tentatively, D is TRBD1 (6 bases). CDR1 is KGHSH and CDR2 is LQKENI in the germline V gene. V was trimmed by 1 base and J by 9 bases, leaving 12 bases between them. The CDR3 contains 13 residues.

This chain connects TRBV28 to TRBJ2-2, with 8 nucleotides matching TRBD1. The CDR3 has 14 amino acids. J lost 5 bases, V lost 4 bases, and 3 bases had no gene match. Germline values: CDR1 MDHEN, CDR2 SYDVKM. CDR3 amino acids: CASSSGQATGELFF. CDR3 coding DNA: TGTGCCAGCAGTTCGGGACAGGCAACCGGGGAGCTGTTTTTT.

This chain uses TRBV28 with TRBJ2-1, with 7 bases identical to TRBD2. This CDR3 is 18 amino acids long. V shed 3 bases and J 0 bases; nucleotides not matched to a gene: 11. Germline V CDR1 and CDR2: MDHEN, SYDVKM. CDR3 sequence (DNA): TGTGCCAGCAGTTTTCGGACTAGTTTGGTTGGCTCCTACAATGAGCAGTTCTTC. Its translation: CASSFRTSLVGSYNEQFF.

The V call is TRBV7-3, the J call TRBJ2-2, with TRBD2 matching 7 bases. CDR3 length equals 14 residues. Germline V gene data show CDR1 as SGHTA and CDR2 as FQGTGA. J gave up 5 bases and V 2 bases, and 2 bases lay outside the gene matches. The CDR3 here is CASSLQRDTGELFF. CDR3 coding DNA: TGTGCCAGCAGCTTACAGCGGGATACCGGGGAGCTGTTTTTT. Supplemented by reference TRBV7-3 and TRBJ2-2, the full variable domain reads GAGVSQTPSNKVTEKGKYVELRCDPISGHTALYWYRQSLGQGPEFLIYFQGTGAADDSGLPNDRFFAVRPEGSVSTLKIQRTERGDSAVYLCASSLQRDTGELFFGEGSRLTVL.

Worth noting for this clone: A single base is all that separates this from a far larger clone, so a read error is likely. The identical CDR3 is also encoded by other nucleotide sequences in the sample. This sequence joins TRBV10-3 and TRBJ2-1; TRBD2 is a possible D gene (5 bases). The CDR3 sequence is 14 residues long. Trimming cost V 3 bases and J 4 bases, with 10 bases left between them. CDR1 is ENHRY and CDR2 is SYGVKD in the germline V gene. CDR3 residues: CAISEGSSYNEQFF. CDR3 DNA: TGTGCCATCAGTGAAGGGAGCTCTTACAATGAGCAGTTCTTC.

J is TRBJ2-7 and V is TRBV29-1; tentatively, D is TRBD1 or TRBD2 (5 bases each). The CDR3 totals 12 residues. Germline CDR1 SQVTM, CDR2 ANQGSEA. Trimming removed 7 bases from V and 2 bases from J, with 12 bases in between. The CDR3 DNA is TGCAGCGCGGGACGGACCACCTACGAGCAGTACTTC. This translates into CSAGRTTYEQYF.

The chain uses TRBV10-3 and TRBJ1-5; 10 bases align to TRBD1. In germline, CDR1 is ENHRY, CDR2 SYGVKD. This CDR3 region has 13 residues. V was pared by 9 bases and J by 5 bases, with 4 bases of the junction left unmatched. CDR3 amino acids: CAIAGTGDQPQHF. In DNA form, the CDR3 reads TGTGCCATAGCCGGGACAGGGGATCAGCCCCAGCATTTT.

With regard to this clone: This could be a read error, since a much larger clone is one nucleotide away. Other DNA sequences in the sample encode the same CDR3. This rearrangement joins TRBV10-1 to TRBJ2-1; tentative D call: TRBD1 (6 bases). This CDR3 region has 15 residues. CDR1 is WNHNN, CDR2 SYGVQD, per germline (reference sequence). The CDR3 spells CASSLTGPRGNEQFF. CDR3 coding DNA: TGTGCCAGCAGTCTGACAGGTCCCCGCGGGAATGAGCAGTTCTTC.

The genes are TRBV6-1 and TRBJ2-1, with D possibly being TRBD2 (6 bases). The CDR3 runs 15 residues. Germline CDR1 reads MNHNS; CDR2 reads SASEGT. The germline V and J ends were trimmed by 5 bases and 4 bases, with 15 bases remaining between them. CDR3 nucleotides: TGTGCCAGCAGTCCAAACTGGGACTCATACAATGAGCAGTTCTTC. This translates into CASSPNWDSYNEQFF.